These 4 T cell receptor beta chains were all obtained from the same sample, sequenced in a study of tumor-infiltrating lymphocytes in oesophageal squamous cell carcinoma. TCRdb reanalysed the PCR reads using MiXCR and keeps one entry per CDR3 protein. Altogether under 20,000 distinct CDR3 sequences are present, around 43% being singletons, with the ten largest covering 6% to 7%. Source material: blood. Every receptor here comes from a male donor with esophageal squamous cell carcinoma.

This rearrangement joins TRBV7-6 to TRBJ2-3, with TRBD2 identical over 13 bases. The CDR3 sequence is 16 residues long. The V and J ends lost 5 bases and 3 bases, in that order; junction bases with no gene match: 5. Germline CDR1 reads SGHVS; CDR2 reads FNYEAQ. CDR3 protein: CASSPATSGRTDTQYF. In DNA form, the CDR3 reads TGTGCCAGCAGCCCCGCGACTAGCGGGAGGACAGATACGCAGTATTTT.

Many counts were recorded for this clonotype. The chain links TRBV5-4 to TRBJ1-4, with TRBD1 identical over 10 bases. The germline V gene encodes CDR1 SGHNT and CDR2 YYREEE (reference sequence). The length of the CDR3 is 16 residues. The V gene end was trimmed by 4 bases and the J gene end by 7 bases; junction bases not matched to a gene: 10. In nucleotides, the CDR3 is TGTGCCAGCAGCCCCGGGACAGGGGTTGGGGTTGAAAAACTGTTTTTT. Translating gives CASSPGTGVGVEKLFF.

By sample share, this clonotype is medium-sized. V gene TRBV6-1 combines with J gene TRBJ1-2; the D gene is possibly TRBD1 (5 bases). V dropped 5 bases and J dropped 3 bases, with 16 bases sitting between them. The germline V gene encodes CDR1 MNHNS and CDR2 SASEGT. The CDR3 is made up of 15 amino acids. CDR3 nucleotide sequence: TGTGCCAGCAGTCCCGACCCCCGAGGGGACTATGGCTACACCTTC. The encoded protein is CASSPDPRGDYGYTF.

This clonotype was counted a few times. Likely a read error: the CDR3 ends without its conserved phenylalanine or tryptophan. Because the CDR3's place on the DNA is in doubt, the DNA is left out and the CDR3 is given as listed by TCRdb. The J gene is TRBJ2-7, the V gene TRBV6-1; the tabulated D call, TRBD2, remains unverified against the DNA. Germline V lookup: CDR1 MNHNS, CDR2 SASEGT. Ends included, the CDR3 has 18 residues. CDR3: CASSPKGFSYNSPLHFGN.